The TCR beta chain described here comes from a study of OX40 agonist ivuxolimab in advanced cancers. V was shortened by 4 bases and J by 0 bases, with 12 bases between the two germline ends. CDR3 length: 15 amino acids. Germline V gene lookup returns CDR1 MDHEN and CDR2 SYDVKM. The data were produced by immunoSEQ multiplex PCR, yet TCRdb's version contains in-frame clones alone and is incomplete. The data hold about 77,000 clones, with around 86% observed a single time. The J gene is TRBJ1-1, the V gene TRBV28, with D hard to call. This receptor was obtained from an adult with an advanced solid tumor such as melanoma, head and neck, liver or kidney cancer. The sample here was CD4+ or CD8+ T cells sorted from blood, taken in a trial of the OX40 agonist ivuxolimab. The CDR3 loop reads CASSSMGSLNTEAFF. CDR3 nucleotides: TGTGCCAGCAGTTCTATGGGGAGCTTGAACACTGAAGCTTTCTTT.